This is a list of T cell receptor beta chains from one sample in a study of T cell repertoires in aging, cancer and after chemotherapy. TCRdb called the multiplex PCR reads again in MiXCR, with one record for every CDR3 protein. In the table there are some 2,500 distinct CDR3 sequences, under 30% of which are singletons. The sequenced sample was blood. The receptors come from a human donor with a solid tumor. The conserved cysteine and the conserved F or W are not part of the CDR3 here.

V gene	J gene	CDR3 protein
TRBV5-5	TRBJ2-1	ASTVPPGSSRDEQF
TRBV29-1	TRBJ1-2	SVGSGTKGYT
TRBV19	TRBJ2-7	ASRGDIGYEQY
TRBV7-2	TRBJ2-1	ASSLEGGSVHEQF
TRBV5-1	TRBJ2-3	ASSLETDTQY
TRBV5-1	TRBJ1-6	ASSHGRGGGSPLH
TRBV12-3/TRBV12-4	TRBJ1-5	ASSSTTQISNQPQH
TRBV24-1	TRBJ2-1	ATSDPGTSYEQF
TRBV6-2/TRBV6-3	TRBJ1-5	ASSYSQGASNSNQPQH
TRBV6-2/TRBV6-3	TRBJ1-1	ASIRHRGRVTEAF
TRBV6-6	TRBJ2-3	ASSGLARDSDTQY
TRBV11-2	TRBJ1-2	ASSLGIVRSGYT
TRBV5-6	TRBJ1-4	ASSLDLRPDEKLF
TRBV11-3	TRBJ2-7	ASSHDTGREQY
TRBV10-2	TRBJ1-6	ASSESGGNSPLH
TRBV19	TRBJ2-1	ASSIDGRTSGRGGNEQF
TRBV13	TRBJ2-1	ASSLGAGNEQF
TRBV6-1	TRBJ1-4	ASSQPGQLNEKLF
TRBV11-2	TRBJ2-7	ASSVRLAGVSYEQY
TRBV5-5	TRBJ1-1	ASSFQGANTEAF
TRBV4-1	TRBJ2-3	ASSLRTGGADTQY
TRBV28	TRBJ2-3	ASVGTRMTDTQY
TRBV5-1	TRBJ1-1	ASSWGTGIGTEAF
TRBV10-1	TRBJ1-1	ASRQGGSNTEAF
TRBV28	TRBJ2-3	ASSSTHRVGTDTQY
TRBV9	TRBJ2-3	ASSPTLWRITDTQY
TRBV20-1	TRBJ2-5	RPTGNQETQY
TRBV5-1	TRBJ2-2	ASSYTGELF
TRBV5-1	TRBJ1-2	ASSWGGREASYT
TRBV6-2/TRBV6-3	TRBJ2-7	ASSYPLGQALYEQY
TRBV27	TRBJ1-5	ASSLGTGNQPQH
TRBV6-5	TRBJ1-1	ASSSDRGLAF
TRBV6-1	TRBJ1-5	ASSGQKNQPQH
TRBV15	TRBJ2-7	ATSSWGEKSYEQY
TRBV6-1	TRBJ2-1	ASSEVLMGSGNEQF
TRBV20-1	TRBJ1-4	SARLLGRLGGEKLF
TRBV7-9	TRBJ1-2	AFTAEGINYGYT
TRBV2	TRBJ2-3	ASRRAGSTDTQY
TRBV11-2	TRBJ2-1	ASSSRQHEQF